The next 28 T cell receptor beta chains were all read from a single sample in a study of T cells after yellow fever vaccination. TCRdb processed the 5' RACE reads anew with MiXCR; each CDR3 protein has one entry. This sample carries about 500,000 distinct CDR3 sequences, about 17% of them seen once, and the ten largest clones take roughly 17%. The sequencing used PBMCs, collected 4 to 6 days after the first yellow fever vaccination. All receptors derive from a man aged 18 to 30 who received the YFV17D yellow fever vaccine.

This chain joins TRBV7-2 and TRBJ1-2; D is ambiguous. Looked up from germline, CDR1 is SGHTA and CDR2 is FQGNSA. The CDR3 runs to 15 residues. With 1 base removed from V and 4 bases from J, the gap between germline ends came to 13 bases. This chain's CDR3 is CASSLGGFPAYGYTF. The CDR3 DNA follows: TGTGCCAGCAGCTTAGGGGGATTTCCTGCCTATGGCTACACCTTC.

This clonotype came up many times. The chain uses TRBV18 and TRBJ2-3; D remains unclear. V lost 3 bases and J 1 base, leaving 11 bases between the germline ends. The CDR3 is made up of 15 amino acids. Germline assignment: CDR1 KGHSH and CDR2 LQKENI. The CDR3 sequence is CASSPVGQGTDTQYF. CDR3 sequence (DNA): TGTGCCAGCTCACCGGTCGGGCAGGGCACAGATACGCAGTATTTT.

The CDR3 DNA follows: TGCGCCAGCAGTGAGATTGGGACTGAAGCTTTCTTT. Residues: CASSEIGTEAFF. The chain carries TRBV10-2 and TRBJ1-1, with D uncertain. The CDR3 loop spans 12 amino acids. Germline loops: CDR1 WSHSY, CDR2 SAAADI. V was shortened by 2 bases and J by 5 bases, with 6 bases between the two germline ends.

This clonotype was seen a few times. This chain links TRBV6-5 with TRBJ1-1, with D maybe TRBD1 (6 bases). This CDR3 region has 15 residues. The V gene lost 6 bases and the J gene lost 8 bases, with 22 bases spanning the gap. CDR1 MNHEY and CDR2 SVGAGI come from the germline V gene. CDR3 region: CASSLTGMEFIEAFF. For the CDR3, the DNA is TGTGCCAGCAGCTTAACAGGGATGGAATTCATAGAAGCTTTCTTT.

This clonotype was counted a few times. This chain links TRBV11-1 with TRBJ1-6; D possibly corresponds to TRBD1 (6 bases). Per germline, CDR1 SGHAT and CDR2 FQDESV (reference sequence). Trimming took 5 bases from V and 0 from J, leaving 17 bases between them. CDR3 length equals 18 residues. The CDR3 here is CASSHDRFHLSYNSPLHF. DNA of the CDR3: TGTGCCAGCAGCCATGACAGGTTTCACCTCTCCTATAATTCACCCCTCCACTTT.

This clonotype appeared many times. CDR3 sequence (DNA): TGTGCCAGCAGTTTAGCGGGGGTGGCAGATACGCAGTATTTT. Its protein is CASSLAGVADTQYF. The chain is built from TRBV12-3 or TRBV12-4 and TRBJ2-3; D tentatively fits TRBD1 or TRBD2 (5 bases each). The CDR3 loop spans 14 amino acids. V was cut by 0 bases and J by 4 bases, with 8 bases left in between.

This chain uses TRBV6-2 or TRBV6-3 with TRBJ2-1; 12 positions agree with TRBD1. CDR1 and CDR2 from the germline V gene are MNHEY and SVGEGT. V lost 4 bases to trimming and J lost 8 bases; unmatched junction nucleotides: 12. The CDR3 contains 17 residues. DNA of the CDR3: TGTGCCAGCAGTTCTTCCCCGGGACAGGGGGCTTGGGATGAGCAGTTCTTC. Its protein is CASSSSPGQGAWDEQFF.

CDR3: CATSRDRGPNQPQHF. As DNA, the CDR3 is TGTGCCACCAGCAGAGACAGGGGCCCCAATCAGCCCCAGCATTTT. The chain links TRBV15 to TRBJ1-5, with D perhaps TRBD1 (6 bases). This CDR3 comprises 15 residues. Germline V lookup: CDR1 LNHNV, CDR2 YYDKDF (reference sequence). Deletions cut 0 bases from V and 3 bases from J, with 9 bases between.

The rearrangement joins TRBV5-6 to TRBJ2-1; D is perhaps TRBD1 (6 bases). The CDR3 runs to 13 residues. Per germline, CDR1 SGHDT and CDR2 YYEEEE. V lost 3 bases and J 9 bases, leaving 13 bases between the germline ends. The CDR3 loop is CASSYGTSGEQFF. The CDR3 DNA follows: TGTGCCAGCAGCTATGGGACATCGGGTGAGCAGTTCTTC.

CDR3 sequence: CASSPRSDRHEQYV. CDR3 sequence (DNA): TGTGCCAGCAGCCCCCGATCCGACAGGCACGAGCAGTACGTC. V usage is TRBV7-2 and J usage is TRBJ2-7, with TRBD1 as a possible D gene (6 bases). V shed 5 bases and J shed 5 bases, with 16 bases lying between them. CDR1 is SGHTA and CDR2 is FQGNSA in the germline V gene. This CDR3 contains 14 residues.

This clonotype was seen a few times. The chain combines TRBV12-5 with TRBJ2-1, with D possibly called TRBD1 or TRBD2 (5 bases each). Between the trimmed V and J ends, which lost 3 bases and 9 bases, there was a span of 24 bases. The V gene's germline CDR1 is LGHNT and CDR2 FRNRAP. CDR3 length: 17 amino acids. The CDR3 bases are TGTGCTAGTGGTTTCACGGGCAACTCCGGGACGTCTGGTGAGCAGTTCTTC. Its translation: CASGFTGNSGTSGEQFF.

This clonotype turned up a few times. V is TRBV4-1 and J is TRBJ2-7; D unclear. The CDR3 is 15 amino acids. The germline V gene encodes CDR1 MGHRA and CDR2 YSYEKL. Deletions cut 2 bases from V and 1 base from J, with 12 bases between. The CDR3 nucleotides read TGCGCCAGCAGCCAACCCCGGAGCTCTTCCTACGAGCAGTACTTC. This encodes CASSQPRSSSYEQYF.

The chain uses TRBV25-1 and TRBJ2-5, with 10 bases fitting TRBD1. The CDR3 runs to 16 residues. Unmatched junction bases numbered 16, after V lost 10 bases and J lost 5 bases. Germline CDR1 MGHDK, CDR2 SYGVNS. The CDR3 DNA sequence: TGTGCCACCGCGAGAACCGGGACAGGGGCTTGGGAGACCCAGTACTTC. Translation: CATARTGTGAWETQYF.

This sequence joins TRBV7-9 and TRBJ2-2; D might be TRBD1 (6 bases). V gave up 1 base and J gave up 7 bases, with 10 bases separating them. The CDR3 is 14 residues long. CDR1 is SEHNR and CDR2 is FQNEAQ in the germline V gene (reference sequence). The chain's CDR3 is CASSLDRVHGELFF. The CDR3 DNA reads TGTGCCAGCAGCTTAGACAGGGTCCACGGGGAGCTGTTTTTT.

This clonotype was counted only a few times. The DNA for the CDR3 is TGTGCCAGCAGCCCCGTCGGGGGGGGTCAGCCCCAGCATTTT. Translation: CASSPVGGGQPQHF. The chain joins TRBV6-1 to TRBJ1-5; the D gene is possibly TRBD1 (5 bases). The CDR3 is 14 amino acids. V lost 6 bases and J 6 bases, leaving 15 bases between the germline ends. Germline CDR1 MNHNS, CDR2 SASEGT.

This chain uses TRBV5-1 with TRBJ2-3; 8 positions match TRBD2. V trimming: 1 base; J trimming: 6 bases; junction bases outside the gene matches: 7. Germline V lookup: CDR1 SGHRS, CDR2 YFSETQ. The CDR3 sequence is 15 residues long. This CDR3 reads CASSLYRGGLDTQYF. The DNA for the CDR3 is TGCGCCAGCAGCTTGTATCGGGGGGGCCTTGATACGCAGTATTTT.

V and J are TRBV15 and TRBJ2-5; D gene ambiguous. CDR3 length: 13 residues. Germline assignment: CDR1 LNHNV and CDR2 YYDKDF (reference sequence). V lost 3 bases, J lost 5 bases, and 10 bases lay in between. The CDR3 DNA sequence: TGTGCCACCAGCAGCGACCCGCAGGAGACCCAGTACTTC. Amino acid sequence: CATSSDPQETQYF.

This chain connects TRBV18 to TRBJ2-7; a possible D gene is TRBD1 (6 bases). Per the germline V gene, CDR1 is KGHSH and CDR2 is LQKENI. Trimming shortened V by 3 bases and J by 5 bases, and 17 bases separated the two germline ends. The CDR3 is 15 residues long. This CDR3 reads CASSPGASTTHEQYF. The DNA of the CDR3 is TGTGCCAGCTCACCGGGGGCCAGCACCACCCACGAGCAGTACTTC.

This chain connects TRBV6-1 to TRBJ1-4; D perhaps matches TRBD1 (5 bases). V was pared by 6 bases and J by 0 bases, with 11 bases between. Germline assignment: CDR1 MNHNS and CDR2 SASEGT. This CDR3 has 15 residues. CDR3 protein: CASRGTGATNEKLFF. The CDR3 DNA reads TGTGCCAGCAGGGGGACTGGGGCAACTAATGAAAAACTGTTTTTT.

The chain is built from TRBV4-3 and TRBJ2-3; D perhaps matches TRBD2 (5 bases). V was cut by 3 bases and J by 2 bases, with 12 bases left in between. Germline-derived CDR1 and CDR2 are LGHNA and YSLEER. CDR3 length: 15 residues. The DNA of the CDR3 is TGCGCCAGCAGCCAGTACGAGGGTTCCACAGATACGCAGTATTTT. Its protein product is CASSQYEGSTDTQYF.

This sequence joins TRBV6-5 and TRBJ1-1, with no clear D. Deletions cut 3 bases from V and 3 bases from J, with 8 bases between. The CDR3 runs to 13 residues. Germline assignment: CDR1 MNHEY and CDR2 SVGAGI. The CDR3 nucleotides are TGTGCCAGCAGTTATATAGCAGACACTGAAGCTTTCTTT. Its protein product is CASSYIADTEAFF.

CDR3 DNA: TGTGCCAGCAGCTGGGGGGCGGATTCACCCCTCCACTTT. This gives the protein CASSWGADSPLHF. V is TRBV7-2 and J is TRBJ1-6; possibly TRBD1 for D (6 bases). CDR1 SGHTA and CDR2 FQGNSA come from the germline V gene. V was trimmed by 4 bases and J by 8 bases, leaving 9 bases between them. This CDR3 contains 13 residues.

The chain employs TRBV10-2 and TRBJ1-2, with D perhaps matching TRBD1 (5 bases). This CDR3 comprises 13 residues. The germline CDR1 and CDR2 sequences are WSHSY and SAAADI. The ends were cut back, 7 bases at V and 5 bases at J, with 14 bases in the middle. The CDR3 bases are TGCGCCAGCACAGGAGGTGGGGGGTATGGCTACACCTTC. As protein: CASTGGGGYGYTF.

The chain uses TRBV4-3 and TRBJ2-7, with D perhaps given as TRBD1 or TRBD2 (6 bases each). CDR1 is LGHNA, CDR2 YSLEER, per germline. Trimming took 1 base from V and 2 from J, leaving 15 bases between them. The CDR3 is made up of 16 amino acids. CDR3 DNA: TGCGCCAGCAGCCAAGTGCACATGGGGGGCACCTACGAGCAGTACTTC. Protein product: CASSQVHMGGTYEQYF.

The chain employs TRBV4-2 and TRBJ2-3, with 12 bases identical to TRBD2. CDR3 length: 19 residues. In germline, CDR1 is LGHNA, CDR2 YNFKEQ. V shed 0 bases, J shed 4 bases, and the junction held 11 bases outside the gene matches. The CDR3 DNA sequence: TGTGCCAGCAGCCAAGAAGCTAGCGGGGGGGTCCTTTTTTCAGATACGCAGTATTTT. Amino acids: CASSQEASGGVLFSDTQYF.

CDR3: CASPKSTGRGLAGGFANIQYF. CDR3 sequence (DNA): TGTGCCAGCCCTAAGTCCACCGGCAGGGGACTAGCGGGGGGGTTCGCAAACATTCAGTACTTC. V is TRBV6-2 or TRBV6-3 and J is TRBJ2-4; 16 bases match TRBD2. V lost 8 bases to trimming and J lost 6 bases; unmatched junction nucleotides: 22. The germline CDR1 and CDR2 sequences are MNHEY and SVGEGT. CDR3 length equals 21 residues.

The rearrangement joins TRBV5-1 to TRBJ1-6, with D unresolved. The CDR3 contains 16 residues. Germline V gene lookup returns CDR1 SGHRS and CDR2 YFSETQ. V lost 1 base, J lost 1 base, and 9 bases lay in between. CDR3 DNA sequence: TGCGCCAGCAGCTTGAGTACGGGGTCCTATAATTCACCCCTCCACTTT. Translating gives CASSLSTGSYNSPLHF. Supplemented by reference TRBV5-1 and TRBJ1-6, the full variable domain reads KAGVTQTPRYLIKTRGQQVTLSCSPISGHRSVSWYQQTPGQGLQFLFEYFSETQRNKGNFPGRFSGRQFSNSRSEMNVSTLELGDSALYLCASSLSTGSYNSPLHFGNGTRLTVT.

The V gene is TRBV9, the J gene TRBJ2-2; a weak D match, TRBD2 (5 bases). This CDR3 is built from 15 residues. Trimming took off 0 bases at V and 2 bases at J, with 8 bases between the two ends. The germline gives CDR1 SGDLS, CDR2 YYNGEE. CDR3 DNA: TGTGCCAGCAGCGTAGCTAGCTCTAACACCGGGGAGCTGTTTTTT. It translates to CASSVASSNTGELFF.